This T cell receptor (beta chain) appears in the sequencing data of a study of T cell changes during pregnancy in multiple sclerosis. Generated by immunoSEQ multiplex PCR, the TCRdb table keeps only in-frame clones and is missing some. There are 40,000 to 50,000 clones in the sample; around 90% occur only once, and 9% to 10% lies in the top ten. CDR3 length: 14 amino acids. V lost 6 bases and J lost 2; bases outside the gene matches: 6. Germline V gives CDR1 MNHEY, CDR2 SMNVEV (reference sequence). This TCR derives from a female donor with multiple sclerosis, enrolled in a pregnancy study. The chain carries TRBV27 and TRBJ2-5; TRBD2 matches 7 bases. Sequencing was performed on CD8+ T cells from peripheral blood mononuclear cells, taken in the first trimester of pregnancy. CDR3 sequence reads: CASRTWREQETQYF. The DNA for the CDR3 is TGTGCCAGCAGAACCTGGCGGGAGCAAGAGACCCAGTACTTC.